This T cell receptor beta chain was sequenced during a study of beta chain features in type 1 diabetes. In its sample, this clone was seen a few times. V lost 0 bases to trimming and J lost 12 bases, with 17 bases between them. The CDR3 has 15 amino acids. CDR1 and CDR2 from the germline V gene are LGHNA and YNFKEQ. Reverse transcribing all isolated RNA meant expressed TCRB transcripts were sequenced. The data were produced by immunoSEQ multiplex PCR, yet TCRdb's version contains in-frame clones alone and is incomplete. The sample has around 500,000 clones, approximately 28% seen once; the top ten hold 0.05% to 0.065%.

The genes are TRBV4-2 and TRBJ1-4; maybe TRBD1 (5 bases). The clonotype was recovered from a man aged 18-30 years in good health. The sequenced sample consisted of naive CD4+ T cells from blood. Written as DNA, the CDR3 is TGTGCCAGCAGCCAAGAACGGGACCCCGAAAGGGAACTGTTTTTT. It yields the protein CASSQERDPERELFF.